This entry lists 28 T cell receptor beta chains sequenced from one sample in a study of preoperative IRX-2 immunotherapy in early breast cancer. TCRdb's copy holds only in-frame clones and misses some; the assay was immunoSEQ multiplex PCR. The data contain more than 30,000 clones, roughly 91% of them singletons. Sample treatment: preoperative locoregional IRX-2 cytokine immunotherapy. The starting material was tumor tissue, obtained after IRX-2 immunotherapy. Source of these receptors: a human donor with breast cancer.

DNA for the CDR3: TGTGCCAGCAGCCCGGGACTAGCGGGAAGTACGCAGTATTTT. Protein product: CASSPGLAGSTQYF. The genes are TRBV11-3 and TRBJ2-3; 13 positions match TRBD2. Germline-derived CDR1 and CDR2 are SGHNT and YENEEA. The CDR3 totals 14 residues. V was pared by 5 bases and J by 8 bases, with 4 bases of the junction left unmatched.

The rearrangement uses TRBV7-2 and TRBJ2-5, with 7 positions matching TRBD2. This CDR3 region has 13 residues. V trimming: 8 bases; J trimming: 0 bases; junction bases outside the gene matches: 3. Germline-derived CDR1 and CDR2 are SGHTA and FQGNSA. In DNA form, the CDR3 reads TGTGCCAGCCTCAGCGGGGACCAAGAGACCCAGTACTTC. As protein: CASLSGDQETQYF.

This rearrangement joins TRBV19 to TRBJ2-1; TRBD2 agrees at 11 bases. Germline loops: CDR1 LNHDA, CDR2 SQIVND (reference sequence). The CDR3 totals 15 residues. J lost 4 bases, V lost 1 base, and 0 bases had no gene match. CDR3 bases: TGTGCCAGTAGTATAGGGACTAGCGGGTACAATGAGCAGTTCTTC. This gives the protein CASSIGTSGYNEQFF. The whole variable domain, remainder taken from reference TRBV19 and TRBJ2-1, is DGGITQSPKYLFRKEGQNVTLSCEQNLNHDAMYWYRQDPGQGLRLIYYSQIVNDFQKGDIAEGYSVSREKKESFPLTVTSAQKNPTAFYLCASSIGTSGYNEQFFGPGTRLTVL.

The chain couples TRBV22-1 to TRBJ1-4; TRBD1 is taken as the D call from the table, unchecked against the DNA. TRBV22-1 is a documented pseudogene. The CDR3 is 15 residues long. The CDR3 region is CASSLGGTGREKLFF. Here the CDR3 DNA reads TGTGCCAGCAGTTTAGGGGGGACAGGGAGGGAAAAACTGTTTTTT.

The V gene is TRBV29-1, the J gene TRBJ1-2; D is possibly TRBD1 (5 bases). Trimming cost V 3 bases and J 7 bases, with 12 bases left between them. CDR1 is SQVTM, CDR2 ANQGSEA, per germline. The CDR3 is made up of 12 amino acids. CDR3 bases: TGCAGCGTTGACGACAGAGCCTCTGGCTACACCTTC. This gives the protein CSVDDRASGYTF.

This chain connects TRBV6-8 to TRBJ1-5; TRBD1 matches 12 bases. V was pared by 6 bases and J by 5 bases, with 8 bases of the junction left unmatched. The CDR3 has 16 residues. The V gene's germline CDR1 is MNHGY and CDR2 SAAAGT. CDR3 amino acids: CASSLGQGAIYQPQHF. For the CDR3, the DNA is TGTGCCAGCAGCTTGGGACAGGGGGCGATCTATCAGCCCCAGCATTTT.

This clone was picked up a small number of times. The gene calls are TRBV11-3 and TRBJ1-2, with no clear D. This CDR3 has 15 amino acids. CDR1 SGHNT and CDR2 YENEEA come from the germline V gene. V shed 3 bases and J shed 4 bases, with 15 bases lying between them. CDR3 in amino acids: CASSLVLGSSYGYTF. The CDR3 DNA follows: TGTGCCAGCAGCTTGGTTCTGGGATCGAGCTATGGCTACACCTTC.

This chain joins TRBV19 and TRBJ2-1; 12 bases align to TRBD2. The V and J ends lost 3 bases and 10 bases, in that order; junction bases with no gene match: 4. The CDR3 has 14 residues. Germline V gene sequence: CDR1 LNHDA, CDR2 SQIVND (reference sequence). CDR3 in amino acids: CASSISSGGAEQFF. The CDR3, as DNA: TGTGCCAGTAGTATCTCTAGCGGGGGGGCCGAGCAGTTCTTC.

The chain joins TRBV7-1 to TRBJ2-5; 12 bases are shared with TRBD2. Being an ORF, TRBV7-1 has a function that is uncertain. The V gene end was trimmed by 6 bases and the J gene end by 3 bases; junction bases not matched to a gene: 2. The CDR3 is 14 amino acids. CDR3 amino acids: CASSRLAGEETQYF. DNA for the CDR3: TGTGCCAGCAGTCGACTAGCGGGAGAAGAGACCCAGTACTTC.

J is TRBJ1-3 and V is TRBV6-8; maybe TRBD1 (5 bases). Germline V gene lookup returns CDR1 MNHGY and CDR2 SAAAGT. The CDR3 contains 15 residues. V dropped 2 bases and J dropped 0 bases, with 8 bases sitting between them. CDR3 amino acids: CASSYGDYSGNTIYF. The CDR3 bases are TGTGCCAGCAGTTACGGGGACTACTCTGGAAACACCATATATTTT.

The CDR3 sequence: CASSQTSGVFYNEQFF. The CDR3 coding sequence is TGTGCCAGCAGCCAGACTAGCGGGGTTTTCTACAATGAGCAGTTCTTC. This rearrangement joins TRBV11-3 to TRBJ2-1; 11 bases line up with TRBD2. The CDR3 totals 16 residues. CDR1 SGHNT and CDR2 YENEEA come from the germline V gene. V was clipped by 5 bases and J by 3 bases; unmatched bases: 6.

The V call is TRBV28, the J call TRBJ1-2; no definite D call. Germline loops: CDR1 MDHEN, CDR2 SYDVKM. V lost 5 bases and J 4 bases, leaving 8 bases between the germline ends. The CDR3 consists of 12 residues. CDR3 bases: TGTGCCAGCAGTCAACAAATCTATGGCTACACCTTC. Protein sequence: CASSQQIYGYTF.

This chain connects TRBV6-8 to TRBJ1-5; possible D gene TRBD1, 6 bases. This CDR3 contains 16 residues. In germline, CDR1 is MNHGY, CDR2 SAAAGT. V shed 4 bases and J shed 2 bases, with 15 bases lying between them. The CDR3 DNA sequence: TGTGCCAGCAGTTGGCCCCCGGGGGCTGGCAATCAGCCCCAGCATTTT. This sequence encodes CASSWPPGAGNQPQHF.

The chain joins TRBV7-5 to TRBJ2-3; the table's TRBD2 call for D was not verified on the DNA. TRBV7-5 has pseudogene status. The CDR3 is 15 amino acids. CDR3 DNA sequence: TGTGCCAGCAGCTTGCCTAATAGCGGGGCAGATACGCAGTATTTT. Translating it yields CASSLPNSGADTQYF.

The rearrangement joins TRBV6-8 to TRBJ1-2; weak D call: TRBD1 (5 bases). V shed 7 bases and J shed 8 bases, with 23 bases lying between them. This CDR3 contains 15 residues. Germline V gene lookup returns CDR1 MNHGY and CDR2 SAAAGT. Here the CDR3 reads CASTNYNMGTGGYTF. The CDR3 nucleotides are TGTGCCAGCACAAACTACAATATGGGGACGGGCGGCTACACCTTC.

Written as DNA, the CDR3 is TGTGCCAGCAGGGGGACAGGGGCGACAGCCACAGATACGCAGTATTTT. This gives the protein CASRGTGATATDTQYF. The chain carries TRBV25-1 and TRBJ2-3, with TRBD1 identical over 10 bases. The junction had 8 bases not matched to a gene; V was cut back by 6 bases and J by 2 bases. This CDR3 has 16 residues. CDR1 MGHDK and CDR2 SYGVNS come from the germline V gene. The variable domain in full, completed from reference TRBV25-1 and TRBJ2-3, reads EADIYQTPRYLVIGTGKKITLECSQTMGHDKMYWYQQDPGMELHLIHYSYGVNSTEKGDLSSESTVSRIRTEHFPLTLESARPSHTSQYLCASRGTGATATDTQYFGPGTRLTVL.

The chain recombines TRBV6-8 with TRBJ1-4; D gene unclear. Germline loops: CDR1 MNHGY, CDR2 SAAAGT. This CDR3 comprises 15 residues. V shed 8 bases and J shed 0 bases, with 13 bases lying between them. As DNA, the CDR3 is TGTGCCAGCGGCCTCAGGCGAACAACTAATGAAAAACTGTTTTTT. It translates to CASGLRRTTNEKLFF.

The gene calls are TRBV11-3 and TRBJ2-2, with TRBD1 identical over 8 bases. The CDR3 spans 16 residues. V shed 4 bases and J 7 bases; nucleotides not matched to a gene: 11. Per the germline V gene, CDR1 is SGHNT and CDR2 is YENEEA. The CDR3 loop reads CASSSWVGQENGELFF. In DNA form, the CDR3 reads TGTGCCAGCAGCTCATGGGTGGGACAGGAGAACGGGGAGCTGTTTTTT.

V usage is TRBV28 and J usage is TRBJ1-1, with D uncertain. The CDR3 totals 12 residues. V was pared by 5 bases and J by 7 bases, with 11 bases between. The V gene's germline CDR1 is MDHEN and CDR2 SYDVKM. The chain's CDR3 is CASSVSNGEAFF. The CDR3 coding sequence is TGTGCCAGCAGTGTATCCAACGGTGAAGCTTTCTTT. Drawing the rest from reference TRBV28 and TRBJ1-1, the complete variable domain is DVKVTQSSRYLVKRTGEKVFLECVQDMDHENMFWYRQDPGLGLRLIYFSYDVKMKEKGDIPEGYSVSREKKERFSLILESASTNQTSMYLCASSVSNGEAFFGQGTRLTVV.

The chain combines TRBV6-8 with TRBJ2-1; D is undetermined. From germline, CDR1 is MNHGY and CDR2 SAAAGT. Trimming removed 0 bases from V and 9 bases from J, with 12 bases in between. The CDR3 runs 14 residues. The CDR3 DNA reads TGTGCCAGCAGTTACTCTTCAGTTAGGACTGAGCAGTTCTTC. Amino acid sequence: CASSYSSVRTEQFF.

This rearrangement joins TRBV11-3 to TRBJ2-3; either TRBD1 or TRBD2 may supply D (6 bases each). Trimming took 5 bases from V and 0 from J, leaving 18 bases between them. Germline loops: CDR1 SGHNT, CDR2 YENEEA. The length of the CDR3 is 17 residues. As DNA, the CDR3 is TGTGCCAGCAGCAACAGAGCCCGGGGGCCTAGCACAGATACGCAGTATTTT. This codes for CASSNRARGPSTDTQYF.

The chain has TRBV19 and TRBJ1-1; 8 positions match TRBD1. This CDR3 is built from 16 residues. Unmatched junction bases numbered 6, after V lost 3 bases and J lost 0 bases. CDR1 is LNHDA, CDR2 SQIVND, per germline (reference sequence). In nucleotides, the CDR3 is TGTGCCAGTAGTATGGGACAGGCGCGTATGAACACTGAAGCTTTCTTT. Residues: CASSMGQARMNTEAFF.

The gene calls are TRBV5-1 and TRBJ2-1; D is possibly TRBD1 (7 bases). V was cut by 0 bases and J by 4 bases, with 11 bases left in between. Looked up from germline, CDR1 is SGHRS and CDR2 is YFSETQ. The CDR3 loop spans 15 amino acids. Written as DNA, the CDR3 is TGCGCCAGCAGCTTGGGGCAGGGGGGATACAATGAGCAGTTCTTC. Its protein is CASSLGQGGYNEQFF.

The chain carries TRBV11-3 and TRBJ2-1; no clear D gene. The germline gives CDR1 SGHNT, CDR2 YENEEA. The CDR3 length is 14 residues. V was cut by 8 bases and J by 9 bases, with 20 bases left in between. The CDR3 spells CASGPKSYDSEQFF. The CDR3 DNA reads as TGTGCCAGCGGGCCGAAATCTTACGATAGTGAGCAGTTCTTC. The full variable domain, its missing parts supplied by reference TRBV11-3 and TRBJ2-1, is EAGVVQSPRYKIIEKKQPVAFWCNPISGHNTLYWYLQNLGQGPELLIRYENEEAVDDSQLPKDRFSAERLKGVDSTLKIQPAELGDSAVYLCASGPKSYDSEQFFGPGTRLTVL.

The chain employs TRBV28 and TRBJ1-2, with D unclear. Germline V gene sequence: CDR1 MDHEN, CDR2 SYDVKM. Between the trimmed V and J ends, which lost 3 bases and 3 bases, there was a span of 8 bases. The CDR3 is made up of 13 amino acids. CDR3 nucleotide sequence: TGTGCCAGCAGTTTTACAGCTTACTATGGCTACACCTTC. Residues: CASSFTAYYGYTF.

The chain employs TRBV7-6 and TRBJ1-2, with 8 bases that match TRBD1. Germline CDR1 and CDR2: SGHVS and FNYEAQ. The CDR3 loop spans 16 amino acids. V was clipped by 5 bases and J by 2 bases; unmatched bases: 10. The CDR3 DNA is TGTGCCAGCAGCGAAATACAGGGGGGCTTGAACTATGGCTACACCTTC. Its translation is CASSEIQGGLNYGYTF.

The rearrangement uses TRBV29-1 and TRBJ1-1; D gene unclear. CDR3 length: 13 amino acids. The V gene lost 7 bases and the J gene lost 3 bases, with 15 bases spanning the gap. Germline lookup yields CDR1 SQVTM and CDR2 ANQGSEA. The CDR3 bases are TGCAGCGCATCGGCCGCGACTGACACTGAAGCTTTCTTT. Its translation: CSASAATDTEAFF.

This rearrangement joins TRBV6-8 to TRBJ1-1; D is ambiguous. The CDR3 is 14 residues long. In germline, CDR1 is MNHGY, CDR2 SAAAGT. V was clipped by 8 bases and J by 1 base, with 14 bases between them. This chain's CDR3 is CASGRGHGNTEAFF. The CDR3 DNA reads TGTGCCAGCGGGCGGGGTCATGGGAACACTGAAGCTTTCTTT.